This TCR beta chain was found in a study of OX40 agonist ivuxolimab in advanced cancers. V lost 4 bases to trimming and J lost 3 bases, with 13 bases between them. This CDR3 has 15 residues. From germline, CDR1 is SGHVS and CDR2 FQNEAQ. Study-level points and caveats: Partial responders receiving 0.1-3.0 mg/kg showed among the lowest clonal expansion.

Some clones are missing from TCRdb's copy, which holds only in-frame ones; the method was immunoSEQ multiplex PCR. This table holds roughly 70,000 clones, around 84% found once. Concerning this clone: Its antigen is currently unknown.

The sample was CD4+ or CD8+ T cells sorted from blood, taken in a trial of the OX40 agonist ivuxolimab. The receptor was derived from an adult with an advanced solid tumor such as melanoma, head and neck, liver or kidney cancer. The rearrangement joins TRBV7-8 to TRBJ1-5; a weak D match, TRBD1 (6 bases). CDR3: CASSSGRGLNQPQHF. In DNA, the CDR3 is TGTGCCAGCAGCTCAGGCAGGGGTCTCAATCAGCCCCAGCATTTT.